The following is a TCR beta chain sequence with its context. Its antigen is as yet unknown. Template-switching 5'RACE yielded the TCR cDNA; a universal primer site and UMIs were added in the process. TCRdb used MiXCR to reprocess the 5' RACE reads, holding one entry per CDR3 protein. Counted here are approximately 510,000 distinct CDR3 sequences, just over 20% occurring once; the ten biggest clones make up less than 20%. This specimen belongs to a study of T cells after yellow fever vaccination. Overall study: The authors prepared low-cell-number fractions using SMART-Seq v4 Ultra Low Input.

Findings and limits, study-wide: From the bulk population, abundant clonotypes could contaminate and appear within FACS-sorted repertoires.

This CDR3 contains 15 residues. V shed 1 base, J shed 6 bases, and the junction held 5 bases outside the gene matches. Germline V gives CDR1 SGHDN, CDR2 FVKESK. The source was PBMCs, collected approximately 22 days after the first yellow fever vaccination. The chain links TRBV14 to TRBJ2-1, with 8 bases matching TRBD2. The source is a man aged 18 to 30 who received the YFV17D yellow fever vaccine. In DNA, the CDR3 is TGTGCCAGCAGCCAAGCCCCGGGGGGGGTCAATGAGCAGTTCTTC. Protein sequence: CASSQAPGGVNEQFF.